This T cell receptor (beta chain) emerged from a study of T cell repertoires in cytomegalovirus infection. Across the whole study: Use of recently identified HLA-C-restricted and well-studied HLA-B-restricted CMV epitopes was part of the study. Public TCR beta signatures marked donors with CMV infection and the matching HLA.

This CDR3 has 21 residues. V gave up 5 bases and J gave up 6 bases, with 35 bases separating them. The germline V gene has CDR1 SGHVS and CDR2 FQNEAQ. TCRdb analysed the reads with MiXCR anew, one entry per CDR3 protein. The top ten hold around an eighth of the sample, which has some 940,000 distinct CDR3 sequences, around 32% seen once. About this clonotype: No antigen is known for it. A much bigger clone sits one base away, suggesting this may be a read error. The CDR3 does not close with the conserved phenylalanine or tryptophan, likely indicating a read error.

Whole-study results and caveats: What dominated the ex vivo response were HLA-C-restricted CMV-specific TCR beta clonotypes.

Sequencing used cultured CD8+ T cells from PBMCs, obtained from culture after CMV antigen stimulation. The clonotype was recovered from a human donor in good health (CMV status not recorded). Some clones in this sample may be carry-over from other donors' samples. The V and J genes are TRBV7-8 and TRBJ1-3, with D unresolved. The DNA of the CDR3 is TGTGCCAGCAGCCCGATACCCCAGGCGGAATTTTTCGATGGATGGGAAAACACCATATATTTA. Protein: CASSPIPQAEFFDGWENTIYL.